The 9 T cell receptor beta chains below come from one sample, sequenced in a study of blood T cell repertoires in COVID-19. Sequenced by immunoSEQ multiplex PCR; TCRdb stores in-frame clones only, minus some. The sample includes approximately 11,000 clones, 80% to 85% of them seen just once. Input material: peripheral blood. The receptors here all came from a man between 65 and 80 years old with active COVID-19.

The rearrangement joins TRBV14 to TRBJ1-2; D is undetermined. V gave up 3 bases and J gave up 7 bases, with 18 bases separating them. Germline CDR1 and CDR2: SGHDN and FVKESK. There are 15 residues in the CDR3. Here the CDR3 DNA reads TGTGCCAGCAGCCACCGAAGCGTGCCAGTGGTTGGCTACACCTTC. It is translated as CASSHRSVPVVGYTF. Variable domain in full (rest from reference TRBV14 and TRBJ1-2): EAGVTQFPSHSVIEKGQTVTLRCDPISGHDNLYWYRRVMGKEIKFLLHFVKESKQDESGMPNNRFLAERTGGTYSTLKVQPAELEDSGVYFCASSHRSVPVVGYTFGSGTRLTVV.

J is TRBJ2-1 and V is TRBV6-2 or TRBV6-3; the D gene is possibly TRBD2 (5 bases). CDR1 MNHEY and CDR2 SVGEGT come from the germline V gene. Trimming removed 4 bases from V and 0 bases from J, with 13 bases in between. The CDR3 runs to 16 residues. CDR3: CASSFKARGSYNEQFF. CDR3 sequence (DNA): TGTGCCAGCAGTTTCAAAGCCCGGGGCTCCTACAATGAGCAGTTCTTC.

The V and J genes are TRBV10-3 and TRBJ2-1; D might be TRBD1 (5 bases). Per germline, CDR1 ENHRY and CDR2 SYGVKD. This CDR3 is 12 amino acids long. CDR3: CASGGATNEQFF. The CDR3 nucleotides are TGTGCTTCAGGTGGGGCTACCAATGAGCAGTTCTTC.

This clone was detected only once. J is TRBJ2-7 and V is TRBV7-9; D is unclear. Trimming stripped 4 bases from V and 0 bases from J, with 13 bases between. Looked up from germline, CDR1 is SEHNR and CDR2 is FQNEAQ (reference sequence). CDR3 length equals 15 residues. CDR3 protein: CASSSQFLSSYEQYF. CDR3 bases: TGTGCCAGCAGCTCGCAATTCTTGAGCTCCTACGAGCAGTACTTC.

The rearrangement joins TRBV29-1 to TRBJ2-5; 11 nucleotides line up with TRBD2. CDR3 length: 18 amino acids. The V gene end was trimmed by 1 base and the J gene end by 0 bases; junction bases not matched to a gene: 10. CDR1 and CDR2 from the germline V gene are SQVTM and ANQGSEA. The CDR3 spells CSVEGVGSGGEYQETQYF. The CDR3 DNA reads TGCAGCGTTGAAGGAGTGGGTAGCGGGGGGGAGTACCAAGAGACCCAGTACTTC.

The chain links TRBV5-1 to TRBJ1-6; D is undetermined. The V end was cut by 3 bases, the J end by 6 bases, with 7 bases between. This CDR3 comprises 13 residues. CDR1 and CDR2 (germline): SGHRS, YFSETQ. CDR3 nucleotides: TGCGCCAGCAGCTACCGCAGTAATTCACCCCTCCACTTT. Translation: CASSYRSNSPLHF.

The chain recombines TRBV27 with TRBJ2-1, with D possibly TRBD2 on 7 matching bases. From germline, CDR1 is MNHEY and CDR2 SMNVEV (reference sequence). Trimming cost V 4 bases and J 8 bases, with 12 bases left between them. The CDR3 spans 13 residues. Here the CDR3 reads CASSYRGAYEQFF. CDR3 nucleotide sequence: TGTGCCAGCAGTTACCGGGGGGCCTATGAGCAGTTCTTC.

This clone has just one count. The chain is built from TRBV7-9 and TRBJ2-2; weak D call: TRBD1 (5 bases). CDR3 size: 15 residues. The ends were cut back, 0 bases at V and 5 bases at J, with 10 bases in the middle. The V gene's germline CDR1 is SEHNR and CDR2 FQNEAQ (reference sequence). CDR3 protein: CASSLALTATGELFF. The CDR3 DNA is TGTGCCAGCAGCTTAGCATTGACAGCGACCGGGGAGCTGTTTTTT.

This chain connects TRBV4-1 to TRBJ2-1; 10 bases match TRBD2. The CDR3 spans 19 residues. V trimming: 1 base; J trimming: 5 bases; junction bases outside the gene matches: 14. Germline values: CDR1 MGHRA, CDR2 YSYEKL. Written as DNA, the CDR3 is TGCGCCAGCAGCCAAGGACGTCTAGCGGGGGACGGACGGAACAATGAGCAGTTCTTC. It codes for CASSQGRLAGDGRNNEQFF.